The subject of this entry is one T cell receptor (beta chain). Its cognate antigen has yet to be identified. No base-level quality is on record; no much larger clone is a single base apart. Its CDR3 holds 19 amino acids, cysteine through phenylalanine. The retained sequence is limited to the CDR3, 57 bases, with the frame set at the first base. V and J are truncated by 0 bases and 3 bases respectively, leaving an intervening sequence of 23 bases. The germline V gene (reference sequence) supplies CDR1 SGHNT and CDR2 YYREEE. This specimen belongs to a study of blood T cell repertoires in COVID-19 (TCRdb year 2020). About the investigation overall: The collaborator samples originated in the United States, Italy and Spain and spanned the acute and convalescent phases of COVID-19. The material from the prospective study consisted of cDNA or gDNA derived from T cells, B-cell-depleted T cells, or PBMCs. Subjects who had been exposed to COVID-19, were actively infected with it, or had recovered from it provided the deeply sampled blood TCRbeta repertoires that made up the dataset. The repertoires were released in a freely available public database intended as a resource for research on the immune response to SARS-CoV-2. Where available, HLA class I and class II types were obtained from metadata supplied by the sample provider rather than from assay-based typing. A de-identified subject ID, COVID-19 status, age in years and sex were almost always included in the sample metadata. Samples were obtained from the ongoing ImmuneRACE study (first 160 participants) and from 1,254 subjects provided by 6 global collaborators. Results and caveats for the whole study, not just this receptor: How much clinical and demographic metadata was included differed by source and by participant, and the metadata was provided uncurated.

TCRbeta CDR3 regions were amplified from genomic DNA using the immunoSEQ Assay, a bias-controlled multiplex PCR. The study's own analysis went as follows. The number of nucleated cells in each sample was estimated from the amplification of reference gene primers within the assay. To quantify the absolute abundance of each unique TCRbeta CDR3 rearrangement, sequence reads were collapsed and filtered. For each sample, productive Simpson clonality was calculated as the square root of Simpson's diversity index over productive rearrangements. Drawn from immuneACCESS, this table holds only the in-frame rearrangements with V and J called that TCRdb kept. Clones are partly lost; checked studies trace under half to an unresolved V gene and leave the rest unexplained. V and J calls and clone size come straight from that table; D and trimming were deduced from the DNA. This sample lists 150,000 to 200,000 clones; about 81% were detected once. The ten biggest clones cover approximately 10% of the sample.

At one collaborating source in Seattle, patients were enrolled during active infection and were followed longitudinally through the course of disease. Whole blood was collected in K2EDTA tubes by collaborating institutions according to the institutions' own protocols. For TCRbeta analysis, collaborators shipped samples in one of three forms: frozen whole blood, isolated PBMCs, or DNA extracted from either of those sample types. The TCR was taken from a woman of 80 years or more with COVID-19, enrolled during active disease. The chain is made from TRBV5-4 and TRBJ2-3, with a tentative D gene TRBD2 over 6 matching bases. Sequencing was done on a sample of peripheral blood. This receptor carries the CDR3 CASSLEGSVGRLVTDTQYF. The nucleotide sequence reads TGTGCCAGCAGCTTGGAAGGGTCAGTGGGGAGACTAGTAACAGATACGCAGTATTTT. Here the CDR3 is joined to the reference TRBV5-4 and TRBJ2-3 genes, and the full variable domain is: ETGVTQSPTHLIKTRGQQVTLRCSSQSGHNTVSWYQQALGQGPQFIFQYYREEENGRGNFPPRFSGLQFPNYSSELNVNALELDDSALYLCASSLEGSVGRLVTDTQYFGPGTRLTVL.